The present TCR beta chain was sequenced within a study of blood T cell repertoires in COVID-19. Study as a whole: Italy, Spain and the United States were the sources of the convalescent and acute COVID-19 samples. The cDNA or gDNA used as material had been derived from T cells, B-cell-depleted T cells, or PBMCs.

Authors' methods: Reference gene primers were amplified, and this amplification served to estimate nucleated cell counts. Profiling relied on immunoSEQ multiplex PCR, and the TCRdb table lists in-frame clones only, not all of them. D and trimming come from the DNA, and the V and J calls and clone size come from that table. In the table there are approximately 150,000 clones, around 86% of which are singletons. Per the germline V gene, CDR1 is LNHDA and CDR2 is SQIVND (reference sequence). V was trimmed by 7 bases and J by 0 bases, leaving 14 bases between them. The CDR3 totals 15 residues. This receptor was obtained from a man in his fifties or sixties who had recovered from COVID-19. Sequences were obtained from peripheral blood. The chain combines TRBV19 with TRBJ2-3; TRBD2 is a possible D gene (5 bases). The CDR3 DNA reads as TGTGCCAGTATACCCGGGGATTCTAGCACAGATACGCAGTATTTT. Translated: CASIPGDSSTDTQYF.